This TCR beta chain derives from a study of blood T cell repertoires in COVID-19. Background on the study: COVID-19 samples collected from the United States, Italy and Spain covered acute and convalescent phases. T cells, B-cell-depleted T cells, or PBMCs provided the cDNA or gDNA that served as material.

This CDR3 spans 14 amino acids. V dropped 3 bases and J dropped 7 bases, with 13 bases sitting between them. Germline-derived CDR1 and CDR2 are WSHSY and SAAADI. Methods used by the authors: Counts of nucleated cells, estimated from reference gene primer amplification, were obtained. Some clones are missing from TCRdb's copy, which holds only in-frame ones; the method was immunoSEQ multiplex PCR. D and trimming come from the DNA, and the V and J calls and clone size come from that table. The data hold over 250,000 clones, with approximately 91% observed a single time. The rearrangement joins TRBV10-2 to TRBJ1-5, with D perhaps matching TRBD1 (5 bases). Sequenced sample: peripheral blood. This clonotype was sampled from a woman aged 25 to 39 with acute or convalescent COVID-19. This CDR3 reads CASSDEGVAQPQHF. DNA for the CDR3: TGCGCCAGCAGTGATGAAGGGGTGGCGCAGCCCCAGCATTTT.